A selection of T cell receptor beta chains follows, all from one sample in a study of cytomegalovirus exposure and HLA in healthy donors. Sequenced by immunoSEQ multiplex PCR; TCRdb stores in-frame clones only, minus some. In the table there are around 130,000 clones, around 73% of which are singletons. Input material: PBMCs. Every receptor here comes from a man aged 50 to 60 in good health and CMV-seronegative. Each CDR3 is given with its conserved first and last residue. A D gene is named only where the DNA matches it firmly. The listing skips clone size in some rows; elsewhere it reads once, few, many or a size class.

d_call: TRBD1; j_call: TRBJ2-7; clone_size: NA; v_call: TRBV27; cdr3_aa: CASSSWDRAAHEQYF; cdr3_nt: TGTGCCAGCAGTTCCTGGGACAGGGCAGCCCACGAGCAGTACTTC
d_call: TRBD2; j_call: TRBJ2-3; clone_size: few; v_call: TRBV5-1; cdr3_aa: CASRQLAGGTDTQYF; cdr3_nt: TGCGCCAGCAGACAACTAGCGGGAGGGACAGATACGCAGTATTTT
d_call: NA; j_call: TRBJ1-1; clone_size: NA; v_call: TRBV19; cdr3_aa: CASSTDTNTEAFF; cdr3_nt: TGTGCCAGTAGTACAGACACAAACACTGAAGCTTTCTTT
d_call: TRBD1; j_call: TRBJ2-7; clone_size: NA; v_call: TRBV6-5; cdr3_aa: CASSPAGGPYEQYF; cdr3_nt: TGTGCCAGCAGCCCCGCAGGGGGTCCCTACGAGCAGTACTTC
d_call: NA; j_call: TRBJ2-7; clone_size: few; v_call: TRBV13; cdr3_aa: CASSLGLTEPGEQYF; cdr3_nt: TGTGCCAGCAGCTTAGGCCTAACCGAACCCGGCGAGCAGTACTTC
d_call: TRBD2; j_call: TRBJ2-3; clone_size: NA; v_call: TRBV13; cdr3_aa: CASGTSGRAKDTQYF; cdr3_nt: TGTGCCAGCGGGACTAGCGGGAGGGCGAAAGATACGCAGTATTTT
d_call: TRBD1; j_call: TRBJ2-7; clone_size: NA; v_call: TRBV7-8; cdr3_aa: CASSLDQGAREQYF; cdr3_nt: TGTGCCAGCAGCTTGGATCAGGGGGCGCGTGAGCAGTACTTC
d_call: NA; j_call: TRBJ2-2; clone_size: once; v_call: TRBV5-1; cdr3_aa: CASSLGLAGSGELFF; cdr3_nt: TGCGCCAGCAGCTTGGGGCTAGCAGGATCCGGGGAGCTGTTTTTT
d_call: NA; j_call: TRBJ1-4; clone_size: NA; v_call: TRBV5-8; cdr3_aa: CASSLELSAANRLFF; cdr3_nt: TGTGCCAGCAGCTTGGAACTCTCGGCGGCAAATCGACTGTTTTTT
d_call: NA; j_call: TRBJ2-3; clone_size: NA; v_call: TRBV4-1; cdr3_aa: CASSLIPGDTQYF; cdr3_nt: TGCGCCAGCAGCCTGATCCCGGGAGATACGCAGTATTTT
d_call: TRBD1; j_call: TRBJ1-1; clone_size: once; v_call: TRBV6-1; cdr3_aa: CASSFRDRGWTEAFF; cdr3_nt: TGTGCCAGCAGTTTCCGGGACAGGGGATGGACTGAAGCTTTCTTT
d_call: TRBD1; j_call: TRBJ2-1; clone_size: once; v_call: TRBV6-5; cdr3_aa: CASSRPGQGRNEQFF; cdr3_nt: TGTGCCAGCAGCCGACCGGGACAGGGGCGGAATGAGCAGTTCTTC
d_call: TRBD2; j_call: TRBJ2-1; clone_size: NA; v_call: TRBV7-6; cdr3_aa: CASSLTSGRSEQFF; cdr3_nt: TGTGCCAGCAGCTTGACTAGCGGGAGGTCTGAGCAGTTCTTC
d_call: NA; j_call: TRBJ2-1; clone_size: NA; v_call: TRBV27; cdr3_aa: CASSLGPGGEQFF; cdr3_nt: TGTGCCAGCAGTTTAGGACCCGGAGGGGAGCAGTTCTTC
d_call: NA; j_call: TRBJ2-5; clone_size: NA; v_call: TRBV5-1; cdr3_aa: CASSLGLEETQYF; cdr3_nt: TGCGCCAGCAGCTTGGGACTGGAAGAGACCCAGTACTTC